Each of the 31 T cell receptor beta chains below was sequenced from the same sample in a study of somatic mutations in cytotoxic T cells in rheumatoid arthritis. Some clones are missing from TCRdb's copy, which holds only in-frame ones; the method was immunoSEQ multiplex PCR. The sample comprises 20,000 or so clones, about 81% of which are singletons, and around an eighth rests with the top ten. Sequenced input: CD8+ T cells sorted from blood. These receptor sequences come from an adult with rheumatoid arthritis.

This chain links TRBV13 with TRBJ2-3; D is undetermined. Germline-derived CDR1 and CDR2 are PRHDT and FYEKMQ (reference sequence). V gave up 5 bases and J gave up 5 bases, with 11 bases separating them. The CDR3 has 13 amino acids. CDR3 loop: CASSQRTGDTQYF. The CDR3 DNA reads as TGTGCCAGCAGCCAACGAACGGGAGATACGCAGTATTTT.

The rearrangement links TRBV28 to TRBJ2-3; the D gene could be TRBD1 or TRBD2 (5 bases each). CDR3 length: 16 amino acids. V was shortened by 3 bases and J by 0 bases, with 13 bases between the two germline ends. Germline V gene sequence: CDR1 MDHEN, CDR2 SYDVKM. The CDR3 DNA reads as TGTGCCAGCAGTTTGCGGGCAGGGTCCAGCACAGATACGCAGTATTTT. Translation: CASSLRAGSSTDTQYF.

This sequence joins TRBV4-3 and TRBJ2-1; a weak D match, TRBD2 (6 bases). V dropped 1 base and J dropped 3 bases, with 13 bases sitting between them. Germline CDR1 is LGHNA and CDR2 is YSLEER. There are 16 residues in the CDR3. CDR3 in amino acids: CASSQAPRGDYNEQFF. CDR3 coding DNA: TGCGCCAGCAGCCAAGCCCCGCGGGGAGACTACAATGAGCAGTTCTTC.

J is TRBJ2-3 and V is TRBV7-9, with 10 nucleotides matching TRBD2. CDR1 and CDR2 from the germline V gene are SEHNR and FQNEAQ (reference sequence). V was clipped by 5 bases and J by 2 bases; unmatched bases: 16. The CDR3 covers 19 residues. CDR3 coding DNA: TGTGCCAGCAGCCCCAATTGGGCTAGCGGGAGTATTAACACAGATACGCAGTATTTT. As protein: CASSPNWASGSINTDTQYF.

The chain's CDR3 is CASSVADGGWEQYF. CDR3 sequence (DNA): TGTGCCAGCAGCGTAGCCGATGGAGGGTGGGAGCAGTACTTC. The gene calls are TRBV9 and TRBJ2-7, with D possibly TRBD2 on 6 matching bases. V lost 0 bases, J lost 7 bases, and 14 bases lay in between. Per germline, CDR1 SGDLS and CDR2 YYNGEE. This CDR3 region has 14 residues.

By share of the sample, this clone is large (0.1 to 1%). The gene calls are TRBV7-9 and TRBJ1-1; D remains unclear. This CDR3 region has 12 residues. Trimming took 4 bases from V and 11 from J, leaving 14 bases between them. CDR1 is SEHNR and CDR2 is FQNEAQ in the germline V gene (reference sequence). CDR3 nucleotide sequence: TGTGCCAGCAGCTCCGGAGTGGGGAAGGCTTTCTTT. Its protein is CASSSGVGKAFF.

This chain joins TRBV27 and TRBJ2-5; tentatively, D is TRBD1 (5 bases). V was trimmed by 2 bases and J by 4 bases, leaving 11 bases between them. The germline V gene encodes CDR1 MNHEY and CDR2 SMNVEV (reference sequence). CDR3 length: 14 amino acids. The DNA for the CDR3 is TGTGCCAGCAGTTTAATGGGGCTAGGAGAGACCCAGTACTTC. This sequence encodes CASSLMGLGETQYF.

V gene TRBV13 combines with J gene TRBJ2-3; D is unclear. This CDR3 region has 10 residues. Germline CDR1 and CDR2: PRHDT and FYEKMQ (reference sequence). Trimming removed 3 bases at V and 6 bases at J, with 1 base between. CDR3 nucleotide sequence: TGTGCCAGCAGCTTCGATACGCAGTATTTT. Its translation: CASSFDTQYF. Full variable domain (rest looked up from reference TRBV13 and TRBJ2-3): AAGVIQSPRHLIKEKRETATLKCYPIPRHDTVYWYQQGPGQDPQFLISFYEKMQSDKGSIPDRFSAQQFSDYHSELNMSSLELGDSALYFCASSFDTQYFGPGTRLTVL.

J is TRBJ1-1 and V is TRBV7-9, with 9 bases identical to TRBD1. With 10 bases clipped from V and 3 bases from J, the junction kept 12 bases outside the gene matches. Germline V gene lookup returns CDR1 SEHNR and CDR2 FQNEAQ (reference sequence). This CDR3 is 15 amino acids long. The CDR3 region is CANTQWGQGYTEAFF. The CDR3 region has the DNA TGTGCCAACACGCAATGGGGACAGGGATACACTGAAGCTTTCTTT.

The gene calls are TRBV25-1 and TRBJ1-2; D remains unclear. CDR3 length: 14 amino acids. Germline V CDR1 and CDR2: MGHDK, SYGVNS. V lost 2 bases and J lost 1, with 8 bases in between. CDR3 region: CASSEDMGNYGYTF. Here the CDR3 DNA reads TGTGCCAGCAGTGAAGATATGGGTAACTATGGCTACACCTTC.

This chain connects TRBV7-8 to TRBJ2-7, with 10 bases fitting TRBD2. The trim removed 2 bases at V and 6 bases at J, leaving 10 bases unmatched. Germline CDR1 SGHVS, CDR2 FQNEAQ. The CDR3 is made up of 16 amino acids. CDR3 DNA sequence: TGTGCCAGCAGCTTAAGTTTAGGAGCGGGGGGGCTCGAGCAGTACTTC. Translated: CASSLSLGAGGLEQYF.

The chain uses TRBV28 and TRBJ2-6, with D perhaps TRBD1 (6 bases). The CDR3 sequence is 16 residues long. Germline CDR1 is MDHEN and CDR2 is SYDVKM. The V and J ends lost 10 bases and 0 bases respectively, with 16 bases between them. DNA for the CDR3: TGTGCCACCAAGACCAGGGGTTACTCTGGGGCCAACGTCCTGACTTTC. As protein: CATKTRGYSGANVLTF.

The J gene is TRBJ2-3, the V gene TRBV4-2; D is unclear. V was trimmed by 1 base and J by 6 bases, leaving 8 bases between them. CDR3 size: 13 residues. Looked up from germline, CDR1 is LGHNA and CDR2 is YNFKEQ. CDR3 nucleotides: TGTGCCAGCAGCCAAGTAGGCCCCGATACGCAGTATTTT. Translation: CASSQVGPDTQYF.

The V call is TRBV11-2, the J call TRBJ2-3; weak D call: TRBD2 (5 bases). V lost 3 bases, J lost 0 bases, and 7 bases lay in between. CDR1 is SGHAT, CDR2 FQNNGV, per germline. CDR3 size: 14 residues. The chain's CDR3 is CASSFGGSTDTQYF. CDR3 DNA sequence: TGTGCCAGCAGCTTCGGCGGGAGCACAGATACGCAGTATTTT.

This clone occurred once. The chain carries TRBV6-1 and TRBJ1-1; no clear D gene. CDR1 is MNHNS and CDR2 is SASEGT in the germline V gene. The V end lost 1 base, the J end lost 4 bases, and 19 bases lay between the germline ends. This CDR3 is 17 amino acids long. CDR3 region: CASSEGGLLSTSTEAFF. In nucleotides, the CDR3 is TGTGCCAGCAGTGAAGGAGGGTTACTGAGTACGAGCACTGAAGCTTTCTTT.

The chain uses TRBV9 and TRBJ1-4; D call uncertain. The CDR3 runs to 16 residues. Germline CDR1 SGDLS, CDR2 YYNGEE. Trimming removed 4 bases from V and 3 bases from J, with 16 bases in between. In DNA form, the CDR3 reads TGTGCCAGCAGCCCCTACATGGGGTTATCTAATGAAAAACTGTTTTTT. It translates to CASSPYMGLSNEKLFF.

The genes are TRBV4-2 and TRBJ2-3, with 9 bases that match TRBD1. This CDR3 is 16 amino acids long. V was clipped by 3 bases and J by 4 bases; unmatched bases: 8. From germline, CDR1 is LGHNA and CDR2 YNFKEQ. CDR3 amino acids: CASSQPGQGDADTQYF. The CDR3 DNA reads TGTGCCAGCAGCCAGCCGGGACAGGGAGACGCAGATACGCAGTATTTT.

This clone was seen only once. This chain connects TRBV19 to TRBJ2-7; D unresolved. This CDR3 region has 15 residues. Germline V gene data show CDR1 as LNHDA and CDR2 as SQIVND (reference sequence). V lost 6 bases and J 3 bases, leaving 18 bases between the germline ends. The CDR3 sequence: CASSPGPNPVYEQYF. For the CDR3, the DNA is TGTGCCAGTAGCCCCGGACCTAACCCGGTCTACGAGCAGTACTTC.

This chain uses TRBV19 with TRBJ1-5; D gene uncertain. V was trimmed by 3 bases and J by 0 bases, leaving 6 bases between them. The CDR3 consists of 14 residues. Germline-derived CDR1 and CDR2 are LNHDA and SQIVND (reference sequence). The DNA of the CDR3 is TGTGCCAGTAGTATGTGGGATAGCAATCAGCCCCAGCATTTT. The encoded protein is CASSMWDSNQPQHF.

The chain carries TRBV27 and TRBJ2-7, with TRBD2 matching over 11 bases. The CDR3 is 14 residues long. Trimming removed 3 bases from V and 6 bases from J; junction bases left unmatched: 4. Germline values: CDR1 MNHEY, CDR2 SMNVEV (reference sequence). The CDR3 here is CASSLPGLAGEQYF. Written as DNA, the CDR3 is TGTGCCAGCAGTTTGCCCGGACTAGCGGGCGAGCAGTACTTC.

The V call is TRBV9, the J call TRBJ2-1; possible D gene TRBD2, 5 bases. CDR3 length: 22 amino acids. Germline V gene lookup returns CDR1 SGDLS and CDR2 YYNGEE. V was clipped by 4 bases and J by 0 bases, with 32 bases between them. CDR3 DNA: TGTGCCAGCAGCTCACCTTCAACCGCTGAGATAGCTGGACTCAGCTCCTACAATGAGCAGTTCTTC. Translated: CASSSPSTAEIAGLSSYNEQFF.

This clone has only one observation. The chain combines TRBV28 with TRBJ1-1; 8 nucleotides align to TRBD1. There are 14 residues in the CDR3. V gave up 6 bases and J gave up 3 bases; unmatched junction bases: 6. Germline V gene lookup returns CDR1 MDHEN and CDR2 SYDVKM. The CDR3 is CASSLTGEHTEAFF. CDR3 nucleotides: TGTGCCAGCAGCCTGACAGGGGAACACACTGAAGCTTTCTTT.

The chain joins TRBV7-6 to TRBJ2-1, with a weak D call TRBD1 (6 bases). V lost 6 bases and J 5 bases, leaving 17 bases between the germline ends. This CDR3 comprises 15 residues. Germline V lookup: CDR1 SGHVS, CDR2 FNYEAQ. The CDR3 DNA follows: TGTGCCAGCAGAGCCCCGGGACAAAGCGACAATGAGCAGTTCTTC. It encodes CASRAPGQSDNEQFF.

CDR3 in DNA: TGTGCCAGCAGCTTGGTAAGTGAGCAGTTCTTC. It is translated as CASSLVSEQFF. This rearrangement joins TRBV5-5 to TRBJ2-1; D is unresolved. The germline V gene encodes CDR1 SGHKS and CDR2 YYEKEE (reference sequence). The CDR3 sequence is 11 residues long. Deletions cut 0 bases from V and 9 bases from J, with 4 bases between.

This clone was seen more than once but under ten times. This chain connects TRBV4-1 to TRBJ2-3; 14 nucleotides agree with TRBD2. The CDR3 is made up of 16 amino acids. Germline CDR1 reads MGHRA; CDR2 reads YSYEKL. V lost 4 bases, J lost 7 bases, and 7 bases stayed unmatched. CDR3: CASSRGTSGSLNTQYF. CDR3 coding DNA: TGCGCCAGCAGCCGCGGGACTAGCGGGAGTTTAAATACGCAGTATTTT.

The chain joins TRBV13 to TRBJ2-5; 7 bases align to TRBD1. The junction had 3 bases not matched to a gene; V was cut back by 4 bases and J by 1 base. The CDR3 has 14 amino acids. The germline V gene has CDR1 PRHDT and CDR2 FYEKMQ (reference sequence). The CDR3 sequence: CASSWGQRQETQYF. The CDR3 DNA follows: TGTGCCAGCAGCTGGGGACAGCGCCAAGAGACCCAGTACTTC.

The V gene is TRBV7-2, the J gene TRBJ1-1; 7 nucleotides line up with TRBD1. CDR3 size: 15 residues. V gave up 5 bases and J gave up 6 bases; unmatched junction bases: 12. Germline CDR1 SGHTA, CDR2 FQGNSA. The CDR3 loop is CASSPGGGPGPEAFF. The CDR3 nucleotides read TGTGCCAGCAGCCCAGGGGGGGGCCCCGGGCCTGAAGCTTTCTTT. The full variable domain, its missing parts supplied by reference TRBV7-2 and TRBJ1-1, is GAGVSQSPSNKVTEKGKDVELRCDPISGHTALYWYRQSLGQGLEFLIYFQGNSAPDKSGLPSDRFSAERTGGSVSTLTIQRTQQEDSAVYLCASSPGGGPGPEAFFGQGTRLTVV.

The J gene is TRBJ2-5, the V gene TRBV13; D is perhaps TRBD1 or TRBD2 (5 bases each). The CDR3 is 16 amino acids. Germline V gene data show CDR1 as PRHDT and CDR2 as FYEKMQ (reference sequence). Trimming took off 5 bases at V and 4 bases at J, with 20 bases between the two ends. The CDR3 sequence: CASSPRTVKGRETQYF. CDR3 bases: TGTGCCAGCAGCCCCAGAACCGTTAAGGGGAGAGAGACCCAGTACTTC. The complete variable domain, with remaining parts taken from reference TRBV13 and TRBJ2-5, reads AAGVIQSPRHLIKEKRETATLKCYPIPRHDTVYWYQQGPGQDPQFLISFYEKMQSDKGSIPDRFSAQQFSDYHSELNMSSLELGDSALYFCASSPRTVKGRETQYFGPGTRLLVL.

The chain uses TRBV5-8 and TRBJ2-1; D remains unclear. The V end lost 5 bases, the J end lost 10 bases, and 13 bases lay between the germline ends. The CDR3 loop spans 12 amino acids. CDR1 is SGHTS and CDR2 is YDEGEE in the germline V gene. The CDR3, as DNA: TGTGCCAGCAGTAAGATGCTTTACGAGCAGTTCTTC. This codes for CASSKMLYEQFF.

In this sample, this clone turned up once. The V call is TRBV30, the J call TRBJ2-7; 10 nucleotides match TRBD2. V shed 0 bases and J 5 bases; nucleotides not matched to a gene: 13. The CDR3 spans 17 residues. CDR1 is GTSNPN, CDR2 SVGIG, per germline (reference sequence). The CDR3 DNA sequence: TGTGCCTGGAGTGTGGTAGCGGGAGGCCCAAACCCCCACGAGCAGTACTTC. As protein: CAWSVVAGGPNPHEQYF.

V usage is TRBV6-5 and J usage is TRBJ1-6, with 7 bases lining up with TRBD1. Trimming removed 7 bases from V and 8 bases from J; junction bases left unmatched: 8. CDR3 length equals 14 residues. Germline V gene data show CDR1 as MNHEY and CDR2 as SVGAGI. Here the CDR3 DNA reads TGTGCCAGCACCAACAGGGGTGGGTATTCACCCCTCCACTTT. Translation gives CASTNRGGYSPLHF.